This T cell receptor (beta chain) is drawn from a study of blood T cell repertoires in COVID-19. Looking at the study overall: Samples representing acute and convalescent COVID-19 were sourced from the United States, Italy and Spain.

The repertoire was sequenced with immunoSEQ multiplex PCR; TCRdb's copy has only in-frame clones and lacks some. The repertoire has approximately 320,000 clones, roughly 91% of them found once; the top ten carry around 10%. Germline V lookup: CDR1 MNHEY, CDR2 SMNVEV (reference sequence). The CDR3 contains 18 residues. The V segment lost 4 bases and the J segment 2 bases; nucleotides outside the gene matches: 16. The V and J genes are TRBV27 and TRBJ1-1, with TRBD1 identical over 7 bases. This clonotype was sampled from a woman aged 25 to 39 with COVID-19, enrolled during active disease. Input material: peripheral blood. The CDR3 protein is CASSSASRGLRFNTEAFF. In DNA form, the CDR3 reads TGTGCCAGCAGTTCCGCATCCAGGGGGTTAAGGTTTAACACTGAAGCTTTCTTT.